This TCR beta chain was sequenced for a study of T cell repertoires in ileal Crohn's disease. The V and J ends lost 1 base and 5 bases, in that order; junction bases with no gene match: 5. Germline assignment: CDR1 SGHAT and CDR2 FQNNGV. This CDR3 is built from 16 residues. This clone was counted a few times. The antigen is not known. General study results and limits: Every patient over 26.8% clonality showed endoscopic recurrence. Clonal expansions were more frequent in active smokers than non-smokers at surgery.

Assay used: immunoSEQ multiplex PCR; TCRdb lists only in-frame clones, some missing. The repertoire holds approximately 13,000 clones, with about 73% as singletons. This sequence joins TRBV11-2 and TRBJ2-5; 12 nucleotides line up with TRBD2. The specimen was ileal tissue. This receptor was taken from an adult with Crohn's disease. CDR3 amino acids: CASSLGLAGGRETQYF. The CDR3 DNA follows: TGTGCCAGCAGCTTAGGGCTAGCGGGGGGGCGGGAGACCCAGTACTTC.